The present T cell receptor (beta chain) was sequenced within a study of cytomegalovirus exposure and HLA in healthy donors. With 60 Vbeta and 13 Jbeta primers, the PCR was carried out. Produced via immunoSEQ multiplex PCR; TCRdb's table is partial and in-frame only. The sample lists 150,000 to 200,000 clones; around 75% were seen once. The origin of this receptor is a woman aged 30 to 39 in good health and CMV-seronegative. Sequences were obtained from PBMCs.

This CDR3 is CASSSGGSNEKLFF. Written as DNA, the CDR3 is TGCGCCAGCAGCTCTGGGGGCAGTAATGAAAAACTGTTTTTT. The genes are TRBV5-1 and TRBJ1-4; D is perhaps TRBD1 (6 bases). CDR3 length equals 14 residues. Per the germline V gene, CDR1 is SGHRS and CDR2 is YFSETQ. V lost 3 bases and J 4 bases, leaving 10 bases between the germline ends.